The rows below give T cell receptor beta chains drawn from one sample of a study of cytomegalovirus exposure and HLA in healthy donors. TCRdb's table, derived via immunoSEQ multiplex PCR, lists solely in-frame clones and lacks some. The repertoire holds about 76,000 clones, with about four fifths as singletons. The source material was PBMCs. The receptors come from a male donor in good health and CMV-seropositive. CDR3s include the opening cysteine and the closing phenylalanine or tryptophan. Fields, in order: D gene, V gene, clone size, J gene, CDR3 DNA, CDR3 protein. The D gene is left open where the match is weak. Clone size is stated in some rows and not others, as once, few, many or a class when expanded.

>TRBD1|TRBV6-5|.|TRBJ1-2
TGTGCCAGCAGTTCCCTGGGGACAGCTAACTATGGCTACACCTTC
CASSSLGTANYGYTF
>TRBD1|TRBV7-2|.|TRBJ1-2
TGTGCCAGCAGCTTAGGAAGACAGGGCTTCAACTATGGCTACACCTTC
CASSLGRQGFNYGYTF
>TRBD1|TRBV30|.|TRBJ2-6
TGTGCCTGGAGTCCCCCTGGGACAGGGGGAGGCAACGTCCTGACTTTC
CAWSPPGTGGGNVLTF
>TRBD1|TRBV11-2|.|TRBJ1-2
TGTGCCAGCAGCTCCCAGGGGGTTGGCTACACCTTC
CASSSQGVGYTF
>TRBD1|TRBV5-1|few|TRBJ2-7
TGCGCCAGCAGCCGGACAGGCTCCTACGAGCAGTACTTC
CASSRTGSYEQYF
>TRBD2|TRBV7-9|.|TRBJ2-2
TGTGCCAGCAGCTCGGGAGGTGCAGGGGAGCTGTTTTTT
CASSSGGAGELFF
>TRBD1|TRBV5-1|.|TRBJ2-2
TGCGCCAGCAGCTTGGGACAGGGGAACACCGGGGAGCTGTTTTTT
CASSLGQGNTGELFF
>.|TRBV19|.|TRBJ1-5
TGTGCCAGTAGTATAGTTCTCGGGGGGAGCAATCAGCCCCAGCATTTT
CASSIVLGGSNQPQHF
>.|TRBV9|.|TRBJ2-1
TGTGCCAGCAGCGTAGTCGGTAGCGACTACAATGAGCAGTTCTTC
CASSVVGSDYNEQFF
>TRBD1|TRBV4-3|few|TRBJ1-2
TGCGCCAGCAGCCAACCGGGACAGGGGGCGGATGGCTACACCTTC
CASSQPGQGADGYTF
>.|TRBV7-2|.|TRBJ2-7
TGTGCCAGCAGCTCTCAAGCCGGGACACTCTACGAGCAGTACTTC
CASSSQAGTLYEQYF
>.|TRBV7-8|.|TRBJ1-6
TGTGCCAGCAGCGGGCCGCTGGGTTCAGGTTTAGGTTCACCCCTCCACTTT
CASSGPLGSGLGSPLHF
>TRBD1|TRBV7-6|.|TRBJ2-2
TGTGCCAGCAGCGCTCGGGACAGGGGCGGCGGGGAGCTGTTTTTT
CASSARDRGGGELFF
>.|TRBV6-6|.|TRBJ2-7
TGTGCCAGCAGTTACTCATCAGACAGTAGCTCCTACGAGCAGTACTTC
CASSYSSDSSSYEQYF
>TRBD2|TRBV7-2|.|TRBJ2-7
TGTGCCAGCAGCTTAGACGGGAGGGGTACATCCTACGAGCAGTACTTC
CASSLDGRGTSYEQYF
>.|TRBV11-2|.|TRBJ2-3
TGTGCCAGCAGCTTAGGGCCGCAACCAGATACGCAGTATTTT
CASSLGPQPDTQYF
>.|TRBV2|.|TRBJ2-3
TGTGCCAGCGGGCAGGGGGGATCAGATACGCAGTATTTT
CASGQGGSDTQYF
>.|TRBV5-8|.|TRBJ1-5
TGTGCCAGCAGCCACGGACTCCTCAATCAGCCCCAGCATTTT
CASSHGLLNQPQHF
>.|TRBV9|.|TRBJ1-2
TGTGCCAGCAGCCTCGATAGGGGCCCGGGAGCTAACTATGGCTACACCTTC
CASSLDRGPGANYGYTF
>TRBD1|TRBV13|.|TRBJ2-7
TGTGCCAGCAGCACCGGGACAGGGGTCATCGAGCAGTACTTC
CASSTGTGVIEQYF
>TRBD1|TRBV5-1|.|TRBJ2-7
TGCGCCAGCAGCCCCGGGACAGGGACGATCTACGAGCAGTACTTC
CASSPGTGTIYEQYF
>TRBD1|TRBV2|once|TRBJ1-5
TGTGCCAGCAGAGAGACAGGGGCCCTTCAGCCCCAGCATTTT
CASRETGALQPQHF
>.|TRBV6-1|few|TRBJ2-7
TGTGCCAGCATCCACCGGGTCACCGCCGGGGAGCAGTACTTC
CASIHRVTAGEQYF
>TRBD1|TRBV6-5|.|TRBJ1-5
TGTGCCAGCAGGAGGGACAGCAGAAATCAGCCCCAGCATTTT
CASRRDSRNQPQHF
>.|TRBV19|.|TRBJ1-3
TGTGCCAGTAGTTCTACCCCCCGCTTGGACACCATATATTTT
CASSSTPRLDTIYF
>.|TRBV9|.|TRBJ2-4
TGTGCCAGCAGCGTAGGTTCCGGAGGCCAAAACATTCAGTACTTC
CASSVGSGGQNIQYF
>TRBD1|TRBV7-9|.|TRBJ2-3
TGTGCCAGCAGCTCGACAGGGGGTGCAGATACGCAGTATTTT
CASSSTGGADTQYF
>TRBD2|TRBV11-2|.|TRBJ2-3
TGTGCCAGCACCAAGACTAGCGGGGTCACAGATACGCAGTATTTT
CASTKTSGVTDTQYF
>.|TRBV29-1|.|TRBJ1-1
TGCAGCGTTGCGTTCAGAACAGCCACTGAAGCTTTCTTT
CSVAFRTATEAFF
>TRBD1|TRBV6-1|.|TRBJ1-2
TGTGCCAGCGCCAGGGGGCAGAACAACTATGGCTACACCTTC
CASARGQNNYGYTF
>.|TRBV19|.|TRBJ2-1
TGTGCCAGTGGGAGGTCCTACAATGAGCAGTTCTTC
CASGRSYNEQFF
>TRBD1|TRBV9|.|TRBJ1-2
TGTGCCAGCAGCGTAGGCAGGGGGGATCGCTATGGCTACACCTTC
CASSVGRGDRYGYTF
>.|TRBV2|.|TRBJ1-6
TGTGCCAGCACCCAGGGCAGAGATTCACCCCTCCACTTT
CASTQGRDSPLHF
>TRBD1|TRBV27|.|TRBJ2-3
TGTGCCAGCAGTTTGGTCACCGGGACAGGGATTGGTACGCAGTATTTT
CASSLVTGTGIGTQYF
>TRBD2|TRBV6-5|.|TRBJ2-1
TGTGCCAGCAGTTACTCTCCGGGAGGGCGGGATGAGCAGTTCTTC
CASSYSPGGRDEQFF
>TRBD1|TRBV19|.|TRBJ2-2
TGTGCCAGTAGTATGGCCAGGGGGCGAAACACCGGGGAGCTGTTTTTT
CASSMARGRNTGELFF
>.|TRBV27|.|TRBJ2-3
TGTGCCAGCAGTTTATCGCCCTCCCGGGTAACAGATACGCAGTATTTT
CASSLSPSRVTDTQYF
>.|TRBV29-1|.|TRBJ1-1
TGCAGCGTTGTTGAGGCTACCATGAACACTGAAGCTTTCTTT
CSVVEATMNTEAFF
>.|TRBV6-1|.|TRBJ1-5
TGTGCCAGCAGTGAGGGGCGGGGTACGCCCCAGCATTTT
CASSEGRGTPQHF
>.|TRBV28|.|TRBJ1-3
TGTGCCAGCAGTGCAGGTATTTCAGGAAACACCATATATTTT
CASSAGISGNTIYF
>.|TRBV7-2|few|TRBJ2-1
TGTGCCAGCAGCGCGTACAATGAGCAGTTCTTC
CASSAYNEQFF
>.|TRBV12-2|.|TRBJ2-1
TGTGCAAGTCGCTTTCGACTAGCGGGAGCTTACAATGAGCAGTTCTTC
CASRFRLAGAYNEQFF
>TRBD1|TRBV9|.|TRBJ1-5
TGTGCCAGCAGCGTAGACCGAGGGACAGGGGGCCCGGGCAATCGGCCCCAGCATTTT
CASSVDRGTGGPGNRPQHF
>.|TRBV15|.|TRBJ1-1
TGTGCCACCAGCAGAGTAGGAGGCACTGAAGCTTTCTTT
CATSRVGGTEAFF
>.|TRBV27|.|TRBJ1-1
TGTGCCAGCACCCTCAAATGGGGGGGGATCACTGAAGCTTTCTTT
CASTLKWGGITEAFF
>.|TRBV12-5|.|TRBJ2-1
TGTGCTAGTGGCCAAGACAGACTCCCCTACAATGAGCAGTTCTTC
CASGQDRLPYNEQFF
>TRBD1|TRBV5-4|once|TRBJ2-1
TGTGCCAGCAGCTTGAGGGGGCCGTACAATGAGCAGTTCTTC
CASSLRGPYNEQFF
>TRBD2|TRBV6-1|.|TRBJ2-3
TGTGCCAGCAGTGAAGCACCTAGCGGGAGAGATACGCAGTATTTT
CASSEAPSGRDTQYF
>TRBD1|TRBV5-1|few|TRBJ2-7
TGCGCCAGCAGCCAACCCCATACAGGGGGCAAGGGGGCCTACGAGCAGTACTTC
CASSQPHTGGKGAYEQYF
>.|TRBV27|.|TRBJ1-2
TGTGCCAGCAGTCCAATCGGACATGAAGACTATGGCTACACCTTC
CASSPIGHEDYGYTF
>TRBD1|TRBV29-1|.|TRBJ2-3
TGCAGCGGCTCCGGGACAGCAAGCACAGATACGCAGTATTTT
CSGSGTASTDTQYF
>.|TRBV4-1|.|TRBJ1-5
TGCGCCAGCAGCCAAAACCCAACAGAAAAGGGGTCTAGCAATCAGCCCCAGCATTTT
CASSQNPTEKGSSNQPQHF
>.|TRBV10-3|.|TRBJ1-4
TGTGCCATCAGTGCTACAGGGTCCTTTGGTGAAAAACTGTTTTTT
CAISATGSFGEKLFF
>.|TRBV27|.|TRBJ2-5
TGTGCCAGCAGTACCACGGGACACAGGCAAGAGACCCAGTACTTC
CASSTTGHRQETQYF
>.|TRBV27|once|TRBJ1-1
TGTGCCAGCAGTTTCCGGCCAGGGTCGGACACTGAAGCTTTCTTT
CASSFRPGSDTEAFF